Listed here are 4 T cell receptor beta chains from one sample, sequenced in a study of cytomegalovirus exposure and HLA in healthy donors. Some clones are missing from TCRdb's copy, which holds only in-frame ones; the method was immunoSEQ multiplex PCR. The table has around 150,000 clones, around 80% seen once; the top ten hold roughly 27%. Sequencing was carried out using PBMCs. The origin of the receptors is a man aged 30-40 years in good health and CMV-seropositive.

The chain has TRBV4-1 and TRBJ1-2; perhaps TRBD1 as D (6 bases). V gave up 0 bases and J gave up 4 bases, with 15 bases separating them. Germline loops: CDR1 MGHRA, CDR2 YSYEKL. The CDR3 contains 16 residues. The CDR3 coding sequence is TGCGCCAGCAGCCAAGATCAGGCAGGGGAGGGCTATGGCTACACCTTC. It translates to CASSQDQAGEGYGYTF.

The rearrangement links TRBV15 to TRBJ2-3; 15 nucleotides line up with TRBD2. Germline V CDR1 and CDR2: LNHNV, YYDKDF (reference sequence). V gave up 8 bases and J gave up 0 bases; unmatched junction bases: 9. The CDR3 sequence is 18 residues long. The CDR3 loop is CATHPGLAGGASTDTQYF. The CDR3, as DNA: TGTGCCACCCACCCGGGACTAGCGGGGGGAGCTAGCACAGATACGCAGTATTTT. Using reference TRBV15 and TRBJ2-3 for the parts outside the CDR3, the full variable domain is DAMVIQNPRYQVTQFGKPVTLSCSQTLNHNVMYWYQQKSSQAPKLLFHYYDKDFNNEADTPDNFQSRRPNTSFCFLDIRSPGLGDTAMYLCATHPGLAGGASTDTQYFGPGTRLTVL.

The chain couples TRBV5-4 to TRBJ2-5; TRBD2 matches 10 bases. The CDR3 sequence is 14 residues long. CDR1 is SGHNT and CDR2 is YYREEE in the germline V gene (reference sequence). The V gene end was trimmed by 4 bases and the J gene end by 1 base; junction bases not matched to a gene: 1. The CDR3 nucleotides read TGTGCCAGCAGCCTAGCGGGAGTCCAAGAGACCCAGTACTTC. Translated: CASSLAGVQETQYF.

This chain uses TRBV7-2 with TRBJ2-1, with 11 positions matching TRBD2. CDR1 and CDR2 (germline): SGHTA, FQGNSA. The ends lost 4 bases at V and 3 bases at J; junction bases unmatched: 2. The CDR3 loop spans 15 amino acids. CDR3 amino acids: CASSWGLAVYNEQFF. The CDR3 nucleotides read TGTGCCAGCAGCTGGGGACTAGCGGTCTACAATGAGCAGTTCTTC.